Sequencing of this T cell receptor (beta chain) was carried out in a study of blood T cells in healthy people across ages. The donors, aged roughly 6 to 90, were healthy Caucasians from Russia. A second PCR, run for roughly 7 to 11 cycles, used a sample-barcoded 5' primer plus a J-beta primer mix. TCRdb reprocessed the 5' RACE reads with MiXCR, giving one entry per CDR3 protein. The sample has 1.5 million to 2 million distinct CDR3 sequences; about 50% are singletons. Sequencing was done on a sample of blood. The TCR sequence derives from a woman in her 40s in good health.

The CDR3 loop is CSGTSGGADTQYF. The CDR3 nucleotides are TGCAGTGGGACTAGCGGGGGGGCAGATACGCAGTATTTT. This chain uses TRBV20-1 with TRBJ2-3; TRBD2 matches at 15 bases. J lost 4 bases, V lost 7 bases, and 0 bases had no gene match. Germline values: CDR1 DFQATT, CDR2 SNEGSKA (reference sequence). This CDR3 has 13 amino acids.